What follows are 10 T cell receptor beta chains derived from one specimen sequenced in a study of human T cells and chemical hapten exposure. TCRdb reprocessed the RACE reads via MiXCR and lists one record per CDR3 protein. The table has roughly 140,000 distinct CDR3 sequences, 12% seen once; the top ten hold 1.4%. Regarding time point: patch test 2, 6 weeks after DPC sensitization. The treatment was: therapeutic diphenylcyclopropenone sensitization with weekly scalp DPC. This material consisted of whole blood, taken in connection with sensitization to the hapten diphenylcyclopropenone (DPC). The receptors stem from a woman between 45 and 65 years old with alopecia areata. Some clones in this sample may be carry-over from other donors' samples.

This chain uses TRBV6-5 with TRBJ2-5; D not certain. Trimming removed 2 bases at V and 5 bases at J, with 12 bases between. Germline assignment: CDR1 MNHEY and CDR2 SVGAGI. This CDR3 comprises 14 residues. Here the CDR3 reads CASSYGQIRETQYF. CDR3 coding DNA: TGTGCCAGCAGTTACGGGCAGATTCGTGAGACCCAGTACTTC.

This clonotype occurred many times. The chain combines TRBV28 with TRBJ2-3, with D uncertain. Trimming cost V 5 bases and J 0 bases, with 12 bases left between them. This CDR3 contains 15 residues. Germline V CDR1 and CDR2: MDHEN, SYDVKM. The CDR3 DNA follows: TGTGCCAGCAGTCATCCCACTCCTAGCACAGATACGCAGTATTTT. As protein: CASSHPTPSTDTQYF.

This clonotype was observed many times. V is TRBV11-3 and J is TRBJ1-1; TRBD1 might be the D (5 bases). V lost 3 bases, J lost 0 bases, and 14 bases lay in between. Germline-derived CDR1 and CDR2 are SGHNT and YENEEA. This CDR3 is built from 16 residues. CDR3 residues: CASSLGPPELNTEAFF. CDR3 in DNA: TGTGCCAGCAGCTTGGGGCCCCCGGAGTTGAACACTGAAGCTTTCTTT. Full variable domain (remainder filled in from reference TRBV11-3 and TRBJ1-1): EAGVVQSPRYKIIEKKQPVAFWCNPISGHNTLYWYLQNLGQGPELLIRYENEEAVDDSQLPKDRFSAERLKGVDSTLKIQPAELGDSAVYLCASSLGPPELNTEAFFGQGTRLTVV.

The chain combines TRBV4-2 with TRBJ1-3, with D unclear. CDR3 length equals 15 residues. Germline values: CDR1 LGHNA, CDR2 YNFKEQ. V dropped 0 bases and J dropped 9 bases, with 15 bases sitting between them. CDR3 coding DNA: TGTGCCAGCAGCCAAGATAGGCTCTCAACGGGCACCATATATTTT. Protein sequence: CASSQDRLSTGTIYF.

This clonotype was counted only a few times. The rearrangement uses TRBV20-1 and TRBJ2-7; D remains unclear. Trimming shortened V by 6 bases and J by 4 bases, and 13 bases separated the two germline ends. Germline V lookup: CDR1 DFQATT, CDR2 SNEGSKA (reference sequence). The CDR3 has 12 residues. In DNA, the CDR3 is TGCAGTGCCCTTCGTTCCGGATACGAGCAGTACTTC. This translates into CSALRSGYEQYF.

This clonotype was found a few times. The chain has TRBV7-3 and TRBJ2-3, with a tentative D call TRBD1 (6 bases). CDR1 is SGHTA, CDR2 FQGTGA, per germline. The CDR3 spans 16 residues. V was shortened by 9 bases and J by 2 bases, with 21 bases between the two germline ends. The CDR3 sequence is CASPLHGTWVTDTQYF. CDR3 nucleotides: TGTGCCAGTCCCCTCCATGGGACATGGGTCACAGATACGCAGTATTTT.

This clonotype was seen a handful of times. This chain connects TRBV6-5 to TRBJ2-3; 8 nucleotides align to TRBD2. V lost 6 bases to trimming and J lost 5 bases; unmatched junction nucleotides: 7. The CDR3 is 14 amino acids. Germline values: CDR1 MNHEY, CDR2 SVGAGI. The CDR3 DNA follows: TGTGCCAGCAGGCCCGGACTAGCAGGAGATACGCAGTATTTT. Translation: CASRPGLAGDTQYF.

The J gene is TRBJ1-1, the V gene TRBV14; 9 bases map to TRBD1. Germline values: CDR1 SGHDN, CDR2 FVKESK. The J segment lost 7 bases and the V segment lost 4 bases, leaving 7 bases of the junction unmatched. The CDR3 is 14 residues long. CDR3 bases: TGTGCCAGCAGCCCCCGACAGGGGGACTATGAAGCTTTCTTT. This codes for CASSPRQGDYEAFF.

This clonotype came up a few times. The CDR3 DNA is TGCAGCGTTGAGCGTACGGCAGGGGAGTCTCCTCAGTACTTC. Protein: CSVERTAGESPQYF. This chain links TRBV29-1 with TRBJ2-5; maybe TRBD1 (6 bases). CDR1 SQVTM and CDR2 ANQGSEA come from the germline V gene. This CDR3 spans 14 amino acids. Deletions cut 3 bases from V and 11 bases from J, with 22 bases between.

As DNA, the CDR3 is TGTGCCAGCTCACCGGTGGACACCCCCCTGTTAGAGCAGTACTTC. It yields the protein CASSPVDTPLLEQYF. The gene calls are TRBV18 and TRBJ2-7, with D possibly being TRBD1 (5 bases). Germline CDR1 and CDR2: KGHSH and LQKENI. This CDR3 region has 15 residues. The V end lost 3 bases, the J end lost 7 bases, and 19 bases lay between the germline ends.